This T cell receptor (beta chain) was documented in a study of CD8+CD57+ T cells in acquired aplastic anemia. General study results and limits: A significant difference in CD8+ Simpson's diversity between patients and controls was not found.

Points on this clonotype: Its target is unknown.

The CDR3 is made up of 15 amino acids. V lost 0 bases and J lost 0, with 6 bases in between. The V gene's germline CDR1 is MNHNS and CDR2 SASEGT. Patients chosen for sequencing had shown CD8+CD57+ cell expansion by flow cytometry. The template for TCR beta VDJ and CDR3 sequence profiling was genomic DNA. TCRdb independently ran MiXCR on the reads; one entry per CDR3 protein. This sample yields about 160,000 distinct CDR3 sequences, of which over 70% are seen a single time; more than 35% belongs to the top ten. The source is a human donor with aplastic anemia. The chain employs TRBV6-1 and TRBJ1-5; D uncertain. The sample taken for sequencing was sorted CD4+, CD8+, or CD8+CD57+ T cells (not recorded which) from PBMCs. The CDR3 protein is CASSEADGSNQPQHF. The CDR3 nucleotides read TGTGCCAGCAGTGAAGCGGACGGTAGCAATCAGCCCCAGCATTTT.